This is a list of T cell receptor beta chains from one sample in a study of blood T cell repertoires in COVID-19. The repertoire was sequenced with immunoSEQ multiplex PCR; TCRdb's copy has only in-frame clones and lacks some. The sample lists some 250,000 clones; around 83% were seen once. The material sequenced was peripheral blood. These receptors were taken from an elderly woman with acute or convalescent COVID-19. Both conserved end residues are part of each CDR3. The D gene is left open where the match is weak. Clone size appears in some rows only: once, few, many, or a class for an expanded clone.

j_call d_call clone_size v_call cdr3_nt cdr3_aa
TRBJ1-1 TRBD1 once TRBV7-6 TGTGCCAGCAGCTTAGGGACAGGGAGGACGGGCACTGAAGCTTTCTTT CASSLGTGRTGTEAFF
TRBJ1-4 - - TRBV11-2 TGTGCCAGCAGCTTTGTCCGGGACTCTAATGAAAAACTGTTTTTT CASSFVRDSNEKLFF
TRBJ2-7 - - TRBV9 TGTGCCAGCAGCGTAGCCCCACATGGGGGGGAGCAGTACTTC CASSVAPHGGEQYF
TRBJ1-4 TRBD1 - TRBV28 TGTGCCAGCAGTTTGGGCCAGGACAGGGTCCAGGAAAAACTGTTTTTT CASSLGQDRVQEKLFF
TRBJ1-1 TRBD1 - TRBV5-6 TGTGCCAGCAGCTTGGCCAGAGACAGGGGATTCACTGAAGCTTTCTTT CASSLARDRGFTEAFF
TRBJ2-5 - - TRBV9 TGTGCCAGCAGCGCGACAGACGCTCAAGAGACCCAGTACTTC CASSATDAQETQYF
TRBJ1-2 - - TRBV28 TGTGCCAGCAGTTTGGGGGGCTATGGCTACACCTTC CASSLGGYGYTF
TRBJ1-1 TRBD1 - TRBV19 TGTGCCAGTAGTGGCCAGGGGGGTACTGAAGCTTTCTTT CASSGQGGTEAFF
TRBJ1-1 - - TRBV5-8 TGTGCCAGCAGCCCCCGTAGGGCAGGGGAAGCTTTCTTT CASSPRRAGEAFF
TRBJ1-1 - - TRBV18 TGTGCCAGCTCATTTATAGAGGACACTGAAGCTTTCTTT CASSFIEDTEAFF
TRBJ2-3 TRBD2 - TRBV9 TGTGCCAGCAGCGTAGACGGGGCTAGGGGTAGCGGGGTTGGCACAGATACGCAGTATTTT CASSVDGARGSGVGTDTQYF
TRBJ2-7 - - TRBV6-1 TGTGCCAGCAGTGCAGGGAACAGGATTCAACTCGACGAGCAGTACTTC CASSAGNRIQLDEQYF
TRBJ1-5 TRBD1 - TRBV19 TGTGCCAGTAGTATAGGGACAGGGGACATCTATAGCAATCAGCCCCAGCATTTT CASSIGTGDIYSNQPQHF
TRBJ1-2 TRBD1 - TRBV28 TGTGCCAGCAGCCCCATTGACAGGGGCGGCTATGGCTACACCTTC CASSPIDRGGYGYTF
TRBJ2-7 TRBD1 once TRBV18 TGTGCCAGCTCACGTACAGGGGTGGCCTACGAGCAGTACTTC CASSRTGVAYEQYF
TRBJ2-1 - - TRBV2 TGTGCCAGCAGAAGGGCAGCTGGACTCTTCTTC CASRRAAGLFF
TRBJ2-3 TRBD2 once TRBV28 TGTGCCAGCACCACGGGGGCTAGCGGGGCCCCGCAGTATTTT CASTTGASGAPQYF
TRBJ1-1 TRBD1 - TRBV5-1 TGCGCCAGCATCCCATTCGGATTCACGACAGGGCCGAACACTGAAGCTTTCTTT CASIPFGFTTGPNTEAFF
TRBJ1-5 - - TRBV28 TGTGCCAGCACCCAGGGCGGTAGCAATCAGCCCCAGCATTTT CASTQGGSNQPQHF
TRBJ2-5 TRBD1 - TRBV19 TGTGCCAGTAGCGGACAGGGGATGGTGGAGACCCAGTACTTC CASSGQGMVETQYF
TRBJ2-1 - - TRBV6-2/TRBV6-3 TGTGCCAGCAGTTACTTAGCGGAGTATGAGCAGTTCTTC CASSYLAEYEQFF